This T cell receptor (beta chain) was documented in a study of technical replicates of blood from a few donors. TCRdb's copy holds only in-frame clones and misses some; the assay was immunoSEQ multiplex PCR. The sample consists of about 94,000 clones, approximately 95% of them appearing once. CDR1 is ENHRY and CDR2 is SYGVKD in the germline V gene. The V and J ends lost 10 bases and 5 bases respectively, with 21 bases between them. The CDR3 totals 15 residues. The material sequenced was T cells isolated from PBMCs. This clonotype was sampled from a human donor in good health. The chain links TRBV10-3 to TRBJ2-1, with D maybe TRBD2 (6 bases). The CDR3 is CATQNGVSGHNEQFF. In DNA form, the CDR3 reads TGTGCCACACAAAACGGGGTTAGCGGACACAATGAGCAGTTCTTC.